These T cell receptor beta chains were read from a single sample in a study of cytomegalovirus exposure and HLA in healthy donors. Repertoires were generated with immunoSEQ multiplex PCR, while TCRdb's copy carries only in-frame clones and drops some. The data show fewer than 130,000 clones, roughly 84% seen once. Material: PBMCs. Receptor source: a man younger than 45 in good health and CMV-seropositive. Each CDR3 is given with its conserved first and last residue. Fields, in order: V gene, clone size, J gene, D gene, CDR3 DNA, CDR3 protein. A D gene is named only where the DNA matches it firmly. Clone size is stated in some rows and not others, as once, few, many or a class when expanded.

TRBV7-9	.	TRBJ2-7	.	TGTGCCAGCAGCGACCGACAGACCTACGAGCAGTACTTC	CASSDRQTYEQYF
TRBV4-1	few	TRBJ2-2	.	TGCGCCAGCAGCCAAGATCTCGGGGAGCTGTTTTTT	CASSQDLGELFF
TRBV5-1	.	TRBJ2-1	.	TGCGCCAGCAGCCGAGGAGGGGCGGGTTTGAATGAGCAGTTCTTC	CASSRGGAGLNEQFF
TRBV10-3	few	TRBJ1-1	.	TGTGCCATCAAGTCCGAGGGCACTGAAGCTTTCTTT	CAIKSEGTEAFF
TRBV6-5	few	TRBJ1-1	.	TGTGCCAGCAGTGCGGACAGCATGAACACTGAAGCTTTCTTT	CASSADSMNTEAFF
TRBV6-6	many	TRBJ2-7	TRBD2	TGTGCCAGCACCCAAGAAAGAGCGGGGGCCCCGAGGTCAACGTACTTC	CASTQERAGAPRSTYF
TRBV30	.	TRBJ2-7	.	TGTGCCTGGAAGATCGGAGGGTCCAAAACCTACGAGCAGTACTTC	CAWKIGGSKTYEQYF
TRBV7-3	.	TRBJ2-2	.	TGTGCCAGCAGCTTATTCCAGGGATCCGGGGAGCTGTTTTTT	CASSLFQGSGELFF
TRBV6-1	.	TRBJ2-7	.	TGTGCCAGCAGGACCTCTGAGGGGGGGTCCTACGAGCAGTACTTC	CASRTSEGGSYEQYF
TRBV5-8	.	TRBJ1-5	.	TGTGCCAGCAGCCCAGTGACCACTAGCCGGGTCGGTCAGCCCCAGCATTTT	CASSPVTTSRVGQPQHF
TRBV6-8	.	TRBJ2-7	.	TGTGCCAGCAGTATCAGGAAGGCCGAGCAGTACTTC	CASSIRKAEQYF
TRBV10-3	.	TRBJ2-7	TRBD1	TGTGCCATCAGTACAGGGGGCTTCTACGAGCAGTACTTC	CAISTGGFYEQYF
TRBV19	.	TRBJ1-2	.	TGTGCCAGTATGGGGGACTCCGAGGGCGGCTACACCTTC	CASMGDSEGGYTF
TRBV7-6	.	TRBJ2-2	.	TGTGCCAGCAGCCCCGGAGGGCTAGCGCACACCGGGGAGCTGTTTTTT	CASSPGGLAHTGELFF
TRBV18	.	TRBJ2-1	TRBD2	TGTGCCAGCTCACCAGTTGGCGGGAGCTCCTACAATGAGCAGTTCTTC	CASSPVGGSSYNEQFF
TRBV6-5	.	TRBJ2-2	TRBD2	TGTGCCATCCGTAGCGGGGGGGCGGACACCGGGGAGCTGTTTTTT	CAIRSGGADTGELFF
TRBV30	.	TRBJ2-1	TRBD1	TGTTACGGGGGGGGGACAGGGGGCGCGAATGAGCAGTTCTTC	CYGGGTGGANEQFF
TRBV7-2	.	TRBJ1-6	TRBD1	TGTGCCAGCAGCATAGCTCGGACAGGAAATTCACCCCTCCACTTT	CASSIARTGNSPLHF
TRBV15	.	TRBJ2-7	TRBD1	TGTGCCACCAGCAGAGATCGGTTCTCCGGGACAGGGTATTTTGGCGAGCAGTACTTC	CATSRDRFSGTGYFGEQYF
TRBV5-6	few	TRBJ2-7	TRBD1	TGTGCCAGCAGTCCCGGACAGGGTCGCTATTTAGGGCAGTACTTC	CASSPGQGRYLGQYF
TRBV11-2	once	TRBJ1-1	.	TGTGCCAGCAGCTTACACAGGGTTCCGAACACTGAAGCTTTCTTT	CASSLHRVPNTEAFF
TRBV7-8	.	TRBJ1-5	TRBD1	TGTGCCTCGGGGAGAACAGGGGGCTTGGGCAATCAGCCCCAGCATTTT	CASGRTGGLGNQPQHF
TRBV7-3	.	TRBJ2-3	TRBD2	TGTGCCAGTAGAACCGGGGGGGCCACAGATACGCAGTATTTT	CASRTGGATDTQYF
TRBV6-1	once	TRBJ1-2	.	TGTGCCAGCAGTGGCAACAATTACGGCTACACCTTC	CASSGNNYGYTF
TRBV7-8	.	TRBJ2-3	TRBD2	TGTGCCAGCAGCTTAGGGGCTAGCGGGGGCCAAAATACGCAGTATTTT	CASSLGASGGQNTQYF
TRBV11-3	once	TRBJ1-4	.	TGTGCCAGCAGCTCCCGACGGACAAATGAAAAACTGTTTTTT	CASSSRRTNEKLFF
TRBV15	.	TRBJ2-6	.	TGTGCCACCAGCAGAGGCGGGACCCTTGGGGCCAACGTCCTGACTTTC	CATSRGGTLGANVLTF
TRBV7-9	.	TRBJ1-4	.	TGTGCCAGCAGCTTAGACCCCCCGGGAGAAAAACTGTTTTTT	CASSLDPPGEKLFF
TRBV5-4	.	TRBJ2-3	.	TGTGCCAGCAGCTTGTCGCGGAGCACAGATACGCAGTATTTT	CASSLSRSTDTQYF
TRBV2	.	TRBJ2-5	.	TGTGCCAGCAGGGGGTGGGTCAGGGGCCAAGAGACCCAGTACTTC	CASRGWVRGQETQYF
TRBV11-2	.	TRBJ2-3	.	TGTGCCAGCAGCTTGGACGGGGGGCCACGCAAGCAGTATTTT	CASSLDGGPRKQYF
TRBV2	.	TRBJ2-1	TRBD2	TGTGCCAGCAGTGAGGGACTAGCGGTGTACAATGAGCAGTTCTTC	CASSEGLAVYNEQFF
TRBV29-1	.	TRBJ1-2	TRBD1	TGCAGCGTTCAACGACAGGGCCATTATGGCTACACCTTC	CSVQRQGHYGYTF
TRBV30	.	TRBJ1-1	.	TGTGCTGCGAACGGGGGTGGCGATGAAGCTTTCTTT	CAANGGGDEAFF
TRBV14	.	TRBJ2-1	TRBD1	TGTGCCAGCAGCCAATGGGACAGGAAAAACAATGAGCAGTTCTTC	CASSQWDRKNNEQFF
TRBV10-3	.	TRBJ2-7	.	TGTGCCATCAGTGATCACTCGGGGGGCCGGGACGAGCAGTACTTC	CAISDHSGGRDEQYF
TRBV5-3	.	TRBJ1-1	.	TGTGCCAGAAGCCGTAACGGACTCATGAACACTGAAGCTTTCTTT	CARSRNGLMNTEAFF
TRBV2	.	TRBJ2-7	TRBD2	TGTGCCAGCAGTCGGACTAGCTCGTCCCCTCGGGAGCAGTACTTC	CASSRTSSSPREQYF
TRBV10-2	few	TRBJ2-7	.	TGCGCCAGCAGTGAGTCCAGAGGCGAGCAGTACTTC	CASSESRGEQYF
TRBV12-5	once	TRBJ1-6	.	TGTGCTAGTGGAAAAGAGAATTCACCCCTCCACTTT	CASGKENSPLHF
TRBV9	.	TRBJ1-2	TRBD1	TGTGCCAGCAGCCCCCGGACAGGGGGAAATGGCTACACCTTC	CASSPRTGGNGYTF
TRBV12-5	few	TRBJ2-3	.	TGTGCTAGTGGCCCGACAGAGTCTAGCACAGATACGCAGTATTTT	CASGPTESSTDTQYF
TRBV11-1	.	TRBJ2-2	.	TGTGCCAGCAGCATAAAAGGACACCCTAAGACGGGCACCGGGGAGCTGTTTTTT	CASSIKGHPKTGTGELFF
TRBV25-1	few	TRBJ2-2	.	TGTGCCAGCAGTGAACTGTCGAACACCGGGGAGCTGTTTTTT	CASSELSNTGELFF
TRBV7-3	few	TRBJ2-3	TRBD2	TGTGCCAGCAGCTTTGGGGGGGAGGATACGCAGTATTTT	CASSFGGEDTQYF
TRBV9	.	TRBJ1-4	.	TGTGCCAGCAGCGACGACTCGCGGGGTAATGAAAAACTGTTTTTT	CASSDDSRGNEKLFF
TRBV19	.	TRBJ1-1	TRBD1	TGTGCCAGTAGTACTCAGGGGGCGGGGGACACTGAAGCTTTCTTT	CASSTQGAGDTEAFF
TRBV12-5	.	TRBJ2-3	.	TGTGCTAGTGGTTTGGTACAGAGGAGGGATACGCAGTATTTT	CASGLVQRRDTQYF
TRBV4-2	.	TRBJ1-2	TRBD1	TGTGCCAGCAGCCAAGATGGGGAGACAGGGCCTACTAACTATGGCTACACCTTC	CASSQDGETGPTNYGYTF
TRBV7-3	.	TRBJ2-3	TRBD1	TGTGCCAGCAGCTTAGGGCCCGGGACAGGGGAAGGTACGCAGTATTTT	CASSLGPGTGEGTQYF
TRBV11-2	.	TRBJ2-1	TRBD1	TGTGCCAGCAGCTCAACCCGGGACAGGAATGAGCAGTTCTTC	CASSSTRDRNEQFF
TRBV6-1	.	TRBJ1-5	TRBD1	TGTGCCAGCAGAGAACAGGGGAATCAGCCCCAGCATTTT	CASREQGNQPQHF
TRBV25-1	.	TRBJ1-2	TRBD1	TGTGCCAGCAGTGAACTGAAGACAGGGCTCTATGGCTACACCTTC	CASSELKTGLYGYTF
TRBV10-2	.	TRBJ1-2	.	TGCGCCAGCAGTGACCAATGGACGGGAAACTATGGCTACACCTTC	CASSDQWTGNYGYTF
TRBV11-3	.	TRBJ1-1	.	TGTGCCAGCAGTCCAATGAGGGCGAACACTGAAGCTTTCTTT	CASSPMRANTEAFF